Each of the 21 T cell receptor beta chains below was sequenced from the same sample in a study of T cells after yellow fever vaccination. TCRdb used MiXCR to reprocess the 5' RACE reads, holding one entry per CDR3 protein. The sample records about 630,000 distinct CDR3 sequences, approximately 13% being singletons. The sample in question was PBMCs, obtained on the day of the yellow fever booster vaccination. Receptors were obtained from a man younger than 45 who received the YFV17D yellow fever vaccine.

This clonotype was observed many times. V gene TRBV4-2 combines with J gene TRBJ1-1, with D hard to call. Germline lookup yields CDR1 LGHNA and CDR2 YNFKEQ. The CDR3 spans 16 residues. Trimming took 5 bases from V and 0 from J, leaving 16 bases between them. The CDR3 DNA reads as TGTGCCAGCAGCGCTATCGTCAGGTCCTTGAACACTGAAGCTTTCTTT. This codes for CASSAIVRSLNTEAFF.

This clonotype was picked up a small number of times. The V gene is TRBV27, the J gene TRBJ2-6; D remains unclear. Trimming cost V 3 bases and J 0 bases, with 12 bases left between them. The CDR3 is 17 residues long. Germline V gives CDR1 MNHEY, CDR2 SMNVEV (reference sequence). The CDR3 DNA sequence: TGTGCCAGCAGTTTTGAAGTCCAGAGCTCTGGGGCCAACGTCCTGACTTTC. Its protein is CASSFEVQSSGANVLTF.

V gene TRBV7-2 combines with J gene TRBJ2-3; D is perhaps TRBD2 (6 bases). The V and J ends lost 5 bases and 1 base respectively, with 16 bases between them. The length of the CDR3 is 16 residues. The germline V gene encodes CDR1 SGHTA and CDR2 FQGNSA. The CDR3 reads CASSPGVQRGTDTQYF. CDR3 DNA sequence: TGTGCCAGCAGCCCGGGGGTCCAGCGGGGCACAGATACGCAGTATTTT.

This clonotype appeared a few times. The V gene is TRBV12-3 or TRBV12-4, the J gene TRBJ2-1; TRBD2 aligns across 7 bases. Trimming cost V 7 bases and J 7 bases; bases outside gene matches: 7. The CDR3 spans 13 residues. The CDR3 nucleotides are TGTGCCAGCACCTCTGGGACTATTAATGAGCAGTTCTTC. This codes for CASTSGTINEQFF.

This clonotype turned up a few times. V is TRBV9 and J is TRBJ2-1, with unresolved D. This CDR3 contains 14 residues. From germline, CDR1 is SGDLS and CDR2 YYNGEE. V gave up 3 bases and J gave up 1 base, with 8 bases separating them. The CDR3 region has the DNA TGTGCCAGCAGCGCTGGTGAGTCCTACAATGAGCAGTTCTTC. The encoded protein is CASSAGESYNEQFF.

This clonotype appeared a few times. The CDR3 reads CASSYSSLGYEQYF. CDR3 nucleotides: TGTGCCAGCAGTTACTCGAGTCTGGGCTACGAGCAGTACTTC. The chain couples TRBV6-5 to TRBJ2-7; D unresolved. Trimming removed 0 bases at V and 3 bases at J, with 9 bases between. The CDR3 is made up of 14 amino acids. Germline V gene sequence: CDR1 MNHEY, CDR2 SVGAGI.

The rearrangement joins TRBV4-2 to TRBJ2-7; D call uncertain. The germline CDR1 and CDR2 sequences are LGHNA and YNFKEQ. The CDR3 totals 13 residues. The V gene lost 0 bases and the J gene lost 2 bases, with 5 bases spanning the gap. DNA for the CDR3: TGTGCCAGCAGCCAAGATATCCCCTACGAGCAGTACTTC. Translated, it gives CASSQDIPYEQYF.

The CDR3 DNA follows: TGCAGTCCTGCGGTCCGGGACTCAGGGGACTATGGCTACACCTTC. Translation: CSPAVRDSGDYGYTF. The V gene is TRBV20-1, the J gene TRBJ1-2; weak D call: TRBD1 (6 bases). Germline V gene lookup returns CDR1 DFQATT and CDR2 SNEGSKA (reference sequence). The CDR3 covers 15 residues. With 8 bases removed from V and 3 bases from J, the gap between germline ends came to 22 bases.

The rearrangement joins TRBV7-2 to TRBJ2-7; 8 bases map to TRBD1. Germline V gene sequence: CDR1 SGHTA, CDR2 FQGNSA. The CDR3 sequence is 14 residues long. After removal of 5 bases from V and 4 bases from J, the junction contained 7 bases not matched to a gene. The CDR3 nucleotides read TGTGCCAGCAGCCCCAAGACAGGGGATTACGAGCAGTACTTC. Translated: CASSPKTGDYEQYF.

This clonotype was seen a handful of times. V usage is TRBV20-1 and J usage is TRBJ2-1, with TRBD2 matching 10 bases. After removal of 6 bases from V and 8 bases from J, the junction contained 13 bases not matched to a gene. Germline loops: CDR1 DFQATT, CDR2 SNEGSKA (reference sequence). This CDR3 is 15 amino acids long. In nucleotides, the CDR3 is TGCAGTGCCCGACGAGCTAGCGGGAGTTCGGATGAGCAGTTCTTC. Translated, it gives CSARRASGSSDEQFF.

In this sample, this clonotype turned up a few times. The chain employs TRBV20-1 and TRBJ2-7; D not resolved. The germline V and J ends were trimmed by 1 base and 2 bases, with 9 bases remaining between them. The CDR3 contains 13 residues. Germline V gives CDR1 DFQATT, CDR2 SNEGSKA (reference sequence). CDR3 bases: TGCAGTGCTAGAGGATATCCCACCTACGAGCAGTACTTC. As protein: CSARGYPTYEQYF.

This clonotype was found many times. The chain uses TRBV12-3 or TRBV12-4 and TRBJ2-7, with no clear D. The CDR3 has 14 amino acids. V was pared by 0 bases and J by 6 bases, with 12 bases between. The CDR3 DNA follows: TGTGCCAGCAGTTTAGCGCAGTCGGCCTCCGAGCAGTACTTC. Translated, it gives CASSLAQSASEQYF.

The V gene is TRBV12-3 or TRBV12-4, the J gene TRBJ2-1; TRBD1 might be the D (5 bases). V was pared by 3 bases and J by 5 bases, with 14 bases between. The CDR3 runs to 15 residues. CDR3 DNA sequence: TGTGCCAGCAGTTTTATTGGCAGGGCAAACAATGAGCAGTTCTTC. Its protein product is CASSFIGRANNEQFF.

In its sample, this clonotype was seen many times. The chain recombines TRBV7-2 with TRBJ2-7; D is undetermined. Germline CDR1 is SGHTA and CDR2 is FQGNSA. The CDR3 has 15 residues. V shed 2 bases and J shed 0 bases, with 11 bases lying between them. The CDR3 reads CASSLSVTDSYEQYF. In DNA, the CDR3 is TGTGCCAGCAGCTTATCCGTGACCGACTCCTACGAGCAGTACTTC.

This clonotype was recorded a few times. The rearrangement joins TRBV6-1 to TRBJ2-3; 9 nucleotides agree with TRBD2. V gave up 4 bases and J gave up 0 bases; unmatched junction bases: 2. This CDR3 contains 15 residues. Germline V gives CDR1 MNHNS, CDR2 SASEGT. CDR3 protein: CASSGAGGSTDTQYF. Written as DNA, the CDR3 is TGTGCCAGCAGTGGAGCGGGAGGCAGCACAGATACGCAGTATTTT.

This clonotype has a handful of counts. The CDR3 loop is CASSMTSSTGELFF. The DNA of the CDR3 is TGTGCCAGCAGCATGACTAGCTCCACCGGGGAGCTGTTTTTT. V and J are TRBV7-3 and TRBJ2-2, with 7 bases lining up with TRBD2. V lost 5 bases, J lost 4 bases, and 4 bases stayed unmatched. This CDR3 has 14 residues. Germline V lookup: CDR1 SGHTA, CDR2 FQGTGA.

This clonotype appeared a few times. The chain recombines TRBV15 with TRBJ2-2; tentative D call: TRBD2 (5 bases). This CDR3 spans 16 amino acids. From germline, CDR1 is LNHNV and CDR2 YYDKDF (reference sequence). With 1 base removed from V and 3 bases from J, the gap between germline ends came to 12 bases. CDR3 region: CATSRGLREDTGELFF. Here the CDR3 DNA reads TGTGCCACCAGCAGAGGTTTGAGGGAAGACACCGGGGAGCTGTTTTTT.

In its sample, this clonotype was seen many times. The chain is built from TRBV12-3 or TRBV12-4 and TRBJ2-7, with D perhaps being TRBD1 or TRBD2 (5 bases each). Trimming took 5 bases from V and 4 from J, leaving 9 bases between them. The CDR3 runs 12 residues. The CDR3 here is CASSPGTYEQYF. The CDR3 region has the DNA TGTGCCAGCAGTCCGGGGACGTACGAGCAGTACTTC.

The chain carries TRBV5-4 and TRBJ1-2; 10 bases fit TRBD1. This CDR3 has 16 amino acids. Germline-derived CDR1 and CDR2 are SGHNT and YYREEE (reference sequence). The V segment lost 0 bases and the J segment 5 bases; nucleotides outside the gene matches: 7. The CDR3 DNA sequence: TGTGCCAGCAGCTTGGGGACAGGGGGAGGAGGTTATGGCTACACCTTC. Translation gives CASSLGTGGGGYGYTF. Looking up the rest from reference TRBV5-4 and TRBJ1-2 gives the full variable domain: ETGVTQSPTHLIKTRGQQVTLRCSSQSGHNTVSWYQQALGQGPQFIFQYYREEENGRGNFPPRFSGLQFPNYSSELNVNALELDDSALYLCASSLGTGGGGYGYTFGSGTRLTVV.

This clonotype has a count of ten or more. V and J are TRBV19 and TRBJ1-1; D not certain. This CDR3 spans 15 amino acids. V shed 5 bases and J shed 1 base, with 14 bases lying between them. Per germline, CDR1 LNHDA and CDR2 SQIVND (reference sequence). The CDR3 DNA is TGTGCCAGTAGTCCCCCGGGAGTCAGGAACACTGAAGCTTTCTTT. Its protein is CASSPPGVRNTEAFF.

This sequence joins TRBV18 and TRBJ1-2; no firm D call. The germline V and J ends were trimmed by 2 bases and 7 bases, with 20 bases remaining between them. The CDR3 is 16 amino acids. CDR1 KGHSH and CDR2 LQKENI come from the germline V gene. The CDR3 region has the DNA TGTGCCAGCTCACCAGTCCCCCTCGGTTATCGATTTGGCTACACCTTC. This sequence encodes CASSPVPLGYRFGYTF.